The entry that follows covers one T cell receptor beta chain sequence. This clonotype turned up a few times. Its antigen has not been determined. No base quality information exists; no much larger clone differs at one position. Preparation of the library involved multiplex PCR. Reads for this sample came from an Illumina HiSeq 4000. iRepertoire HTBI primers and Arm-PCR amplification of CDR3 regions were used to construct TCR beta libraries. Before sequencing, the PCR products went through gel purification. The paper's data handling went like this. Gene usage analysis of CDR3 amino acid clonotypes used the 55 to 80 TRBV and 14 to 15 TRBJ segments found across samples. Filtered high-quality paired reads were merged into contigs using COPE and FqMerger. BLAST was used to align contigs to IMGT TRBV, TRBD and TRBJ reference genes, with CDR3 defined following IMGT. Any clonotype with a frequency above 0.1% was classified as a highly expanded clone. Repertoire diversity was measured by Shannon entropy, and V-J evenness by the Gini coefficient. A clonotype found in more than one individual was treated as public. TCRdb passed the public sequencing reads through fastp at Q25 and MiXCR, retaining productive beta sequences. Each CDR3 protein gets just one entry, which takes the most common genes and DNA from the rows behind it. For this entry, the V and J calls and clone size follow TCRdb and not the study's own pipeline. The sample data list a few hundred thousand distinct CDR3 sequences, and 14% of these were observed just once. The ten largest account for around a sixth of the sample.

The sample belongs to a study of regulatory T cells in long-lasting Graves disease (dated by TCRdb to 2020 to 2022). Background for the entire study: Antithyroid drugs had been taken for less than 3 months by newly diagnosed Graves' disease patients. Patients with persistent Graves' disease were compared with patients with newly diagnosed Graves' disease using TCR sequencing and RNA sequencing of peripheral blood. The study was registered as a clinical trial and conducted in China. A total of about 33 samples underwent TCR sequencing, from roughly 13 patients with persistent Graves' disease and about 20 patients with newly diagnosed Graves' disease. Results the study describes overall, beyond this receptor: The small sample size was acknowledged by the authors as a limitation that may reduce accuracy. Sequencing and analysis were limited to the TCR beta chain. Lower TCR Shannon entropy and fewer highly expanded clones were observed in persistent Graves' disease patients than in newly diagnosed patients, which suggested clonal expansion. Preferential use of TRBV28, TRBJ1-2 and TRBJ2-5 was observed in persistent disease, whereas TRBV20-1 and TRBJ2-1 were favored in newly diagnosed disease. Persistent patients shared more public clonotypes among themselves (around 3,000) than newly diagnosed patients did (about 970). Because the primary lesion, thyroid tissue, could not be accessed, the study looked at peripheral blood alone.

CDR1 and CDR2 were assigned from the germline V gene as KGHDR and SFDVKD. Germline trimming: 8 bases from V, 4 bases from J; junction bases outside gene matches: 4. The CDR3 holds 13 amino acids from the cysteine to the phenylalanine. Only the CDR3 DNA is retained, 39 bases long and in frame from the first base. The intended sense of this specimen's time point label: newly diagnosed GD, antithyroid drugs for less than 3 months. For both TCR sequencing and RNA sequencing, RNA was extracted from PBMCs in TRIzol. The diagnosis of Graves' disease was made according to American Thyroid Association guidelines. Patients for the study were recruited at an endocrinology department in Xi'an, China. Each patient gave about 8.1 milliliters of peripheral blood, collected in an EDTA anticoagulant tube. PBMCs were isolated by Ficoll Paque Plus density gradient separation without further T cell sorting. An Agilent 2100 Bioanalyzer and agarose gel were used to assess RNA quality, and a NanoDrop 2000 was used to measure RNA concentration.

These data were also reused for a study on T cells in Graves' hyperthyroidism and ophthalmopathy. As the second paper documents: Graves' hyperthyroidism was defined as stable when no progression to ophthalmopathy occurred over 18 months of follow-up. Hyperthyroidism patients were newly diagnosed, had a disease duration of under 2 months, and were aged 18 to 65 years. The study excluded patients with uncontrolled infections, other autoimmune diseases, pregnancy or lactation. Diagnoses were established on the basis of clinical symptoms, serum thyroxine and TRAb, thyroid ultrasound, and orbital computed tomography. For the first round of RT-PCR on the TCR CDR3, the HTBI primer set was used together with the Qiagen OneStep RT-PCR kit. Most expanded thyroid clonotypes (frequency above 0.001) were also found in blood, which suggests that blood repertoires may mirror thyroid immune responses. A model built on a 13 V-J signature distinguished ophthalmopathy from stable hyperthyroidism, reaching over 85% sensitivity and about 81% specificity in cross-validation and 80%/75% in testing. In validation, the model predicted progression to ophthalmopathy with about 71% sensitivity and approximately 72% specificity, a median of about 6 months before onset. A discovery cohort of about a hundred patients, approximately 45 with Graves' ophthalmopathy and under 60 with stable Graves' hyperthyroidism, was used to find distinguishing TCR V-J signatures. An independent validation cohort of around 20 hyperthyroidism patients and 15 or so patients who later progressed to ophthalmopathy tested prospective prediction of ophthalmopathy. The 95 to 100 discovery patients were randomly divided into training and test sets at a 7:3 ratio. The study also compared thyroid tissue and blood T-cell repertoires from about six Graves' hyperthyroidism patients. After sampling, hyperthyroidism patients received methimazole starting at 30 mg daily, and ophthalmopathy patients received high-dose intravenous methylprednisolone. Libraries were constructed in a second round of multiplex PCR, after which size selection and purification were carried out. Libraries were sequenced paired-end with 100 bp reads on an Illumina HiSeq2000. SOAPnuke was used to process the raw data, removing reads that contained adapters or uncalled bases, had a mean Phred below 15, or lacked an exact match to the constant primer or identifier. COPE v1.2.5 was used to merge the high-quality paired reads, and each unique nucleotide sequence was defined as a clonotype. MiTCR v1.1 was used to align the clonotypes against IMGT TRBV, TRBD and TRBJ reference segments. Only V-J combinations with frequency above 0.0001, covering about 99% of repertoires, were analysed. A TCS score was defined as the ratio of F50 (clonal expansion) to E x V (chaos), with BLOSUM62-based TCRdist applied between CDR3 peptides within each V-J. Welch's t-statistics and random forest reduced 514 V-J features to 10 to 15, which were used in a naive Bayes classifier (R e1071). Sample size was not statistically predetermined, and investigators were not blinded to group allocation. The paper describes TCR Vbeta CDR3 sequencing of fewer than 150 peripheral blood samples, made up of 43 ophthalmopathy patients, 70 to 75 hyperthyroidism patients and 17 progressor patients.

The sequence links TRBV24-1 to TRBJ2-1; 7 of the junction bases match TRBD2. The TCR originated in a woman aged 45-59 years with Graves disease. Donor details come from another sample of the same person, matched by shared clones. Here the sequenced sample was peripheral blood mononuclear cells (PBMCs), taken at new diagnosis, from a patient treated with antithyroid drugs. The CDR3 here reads CATKAGGYNEQFF. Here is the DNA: TGTGCCACCAAAGCCGGGGGGTACAATGAGCAGTTCTTC.